This T cell receptor beta chain emerged from a study of early T cells in non-severe SARS-CoV-2 infection (dated by TCRdb to about 2021). In the study overall: Because TCR sequencing was done on bulk RNA from unsorted whole blood, the alpha and beta chains could not be paired. The paper's findings and limits, for the study overall: VDJdb matching was skewed toward anti-spike CD8 responses and likely underestimated virus-specific expansions by missing private and CD4 specificities.

The method behind the library was 5' RACE. Sequencing relied on a NextSeq 500. The TCR library protocol attached unique molecular identifiers to individual cDNA molecules to correct for sequencing error and PCR bias. Both TCR alpha and beta chains were sequenced, and tight co-correlation was observed between alpha and beta sequence abundances in each sample. In the authors' own workflow: Decombinator V4 was used to annotate TCR sequences for V gene, J gene and CDR3. Expanded TCRs were defined as changing significantly between any two time points under a Poisson model with p below 0.0001. Abundances of TCRs were expressed as counts per million after normalisation to the total number of TCRs sequenced in each sample. TRAV1-2 paired with TRAJ12, TRAJ20 or TRAJ33 defined MAIT TCRs, while TRAV10 paired with TRAJ18 defined iNKT TCRs. VDJdb, accessed on 1 November 2021, was searched for TCRs annotated for CMV, EBV and SARS-CoV-2, and TCRs annotated for more than one antigen were excluded. Clones were called with MiXCR by TCRdb after fastp trimmed the public reads at Q25, and only in-frame beta chains were retained. Every distinct CDR3 protein forms one entry, paired with its most common genes and DNA. What appears here as the V and J calls and clone size reflects TCRdb's work, not the paper's. In all, the sample holds approximately 120,000 distinct CDR3 sequences, and more than 12% of those were seen once. 21% of the sample belongs to the ten largest clones.

Per the germline V gene (reference sequence), DFQATT is the CDR1 and SNEGSKA is the CDR2. The V end loses 5 bases and the J end loses 3 bases, and a stretch of 13 bases separates them. From cysteine to phenylalanine, the CDR3 is 13 amino acids long. This entry keeps only the CDR3 DNA: 39 bases, framed from base 1. Set within a cohort of healthcare workers in London, UK, this nested case-control study involved weekly PCR testing of nasopharyngeal swabs along with blood sampling. Healthcare workers were recruited between 23 and 31 March 2020, during the week of the UK lockdown, and were followed weekly for up to about 15 weeks. On this clonotype: Which antigen it targets is not known. Qualities for individual bases were not recorded, and no much larger clone is one base off.

The chain uses TRBV20-1 and TRBJ1-2; 5 matching bases give a weak D call of TRBD1. The sample consisted of whole blood. The sequence was obtained from an adult who was a healthcare worker with PCR-confirmed SARS-CoV-2 infection or an uninfected control (not recorded which). The CDR3 protein: CSAGRDRDYGYTF. In nucleotides, the sequence is TGCAGTGCTGGCAGGGACCGAGACTATGGCTACACCTTC.